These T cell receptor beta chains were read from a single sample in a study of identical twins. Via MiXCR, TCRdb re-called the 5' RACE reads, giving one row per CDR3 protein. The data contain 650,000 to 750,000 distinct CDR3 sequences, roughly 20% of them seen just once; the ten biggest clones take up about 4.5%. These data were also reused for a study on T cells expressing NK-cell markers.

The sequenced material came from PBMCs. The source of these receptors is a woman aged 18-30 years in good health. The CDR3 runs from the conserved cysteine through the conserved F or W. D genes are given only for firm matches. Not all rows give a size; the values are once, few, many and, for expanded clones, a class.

TGTGCCAGCAGTTACCGAGGACAGGGGCTATTCGGTGAGCAGTTCTTC | CASSYRGQGLFGEQFF | TRBD1 | TRBV6-2/TRBV6-3 | few | TRBJ2-1
TGCGCCAGCAGTTACCTTCGACAGGTTTGCTATCAGCCCCAGCATTTT | CASSYLRQVCYQPQHF | NA | TRBV10-1 | few | TRBJ1-5
TGTGCCAGCAGCCAAGAAGGGGGGCGGGCGCAGTTCTTC | CASSQEGGRAQFF | NA | TRBV3-1 | few | TRBJ2-1
TGTGCCAGCAGCTTAGCCCCTGGGGGAAACACCATATATTTT | CASSLAPGGNTIYF | NA | TRBV7-2 | NA | TRBJ1-3
TGTGCCAGCTCACCACAAGGGGCGAGTGCATTCACAGATACGCAGTATTTT | CASSPQGASAFTDTQYF | NA | TRBV18 | NA | TRBJ2-3
TGCGCCAGCAGCCAAGATGTTGTCGGCGGGATGAGCGGTGAGCAGTTCTTC | CASSQDVVGGMSGEQFF | NA | TRBV4-3 | NA | TRBJ2-1
TGTGCCAGCCCCCGGGAGAGCTCCTACAATGAGCAGTTCTTC | CASPRESSYNEQFF | NA | TRBV2 | NA | TRBJ2-1
TGTGCCAGCAGTACGCCCCGGGACAGGGACTCCTACGAGCAGTACTTC | CASSTPRDRDSYEQYF | TRBD1 | TRBV12-3/TRBV12-4 | NA | TRBJ2-7
TGTGCCAGCAGTCCATCAGCTAACTATGGCTACACCTTC | CASSPSANYGYTF | NA | TRBV12-3/TRBV12-4 | few | TRBJ1-2
TGTGCCAGCACCCCGGGACAGGAGATCAGGGAGCTGTTTTTT | CASTPGQEIRELFF | TRBD1 | TRBV12-3/TRBV12-4 | NA | TRBJ2-2
TGCAGTGCGACAGGGGGCGTGTGGAATTCACCCCTCCACTTT | CSATGGVWNSPLHF | TRBD1 | TRBV20-1 | few | TRBJ1-6
TGTGCCATCAGTTTTGGACTAGCGGGAGTAACGTACAATGAGCAGTTCTTC | CAISFGLAGVTYNEQFF | TRBD2 | TRBV10-3 | few | TRBJ2-1
TGCGCCAGCAGCCAATTATCGGGGACTAGCGGGGACAATGAGCAGTTCTTC | CASSQLSGTSGDNEQFF | TRBD2 | TRBV4-3 | NA | TRBJ2-1
TGCAGTGCTAGCGAGGGACTAGCGGAATACAATGAGCAGTTCTTC | CSASEGLAEYNEQFF | TRBD2 | TRBV20-1 | few | TRBJ2-1
TGTGCCAGCATCCGGTGGGACTCTAACACAGATACGCAGTATTTT | CASIRWDSNTDTQYF | NA | TRBV12-3/TRBV12-4 | few | TRBJ2-3
TGTGCCACCAGTGCGGCCGGGACCACAAAAGAGACCCAGTACTTC | CATSAAGTTKETQYF | NA | TRBV24-1 | few | TRBJ2-5
TGTGCCAGCAGCGTTACAGGGGCGAACACCGGGGAGCTGTTTTTT | CASSVTGANTGELFF | TRBD1 | TRBV9 | few | TRBJ2-2
TGTGCCAGCAGCGGAACTAGCGGGAAACAGTATTTT | CASSGTSGKQYF | TRBD2 | TRBV9 | few | TRBJ2-3
TGCAGCGTTGACACAGGGCACTATGGCTACACCTTC | CSVDTGHYGYTF | NA | TRBV29-1 | few | TRBJ1-2
TGTGCCAGCAGTTTTCCGGGACGCACCAATGAGCAGTTCTTC | CASSFPGRTNEQFF | NA | TRBV12-3/TRBV12-4 | few | TRBJ2-1
TGCAGCGTTAGTCGTGGCTACACCTTC | CSVSRGYTF | NA | TRBV29-1 | NA | TRBJ1-2
TGTGCCATCAGTGAAGAATACGAGCAGTACTTC | CAISEEYEQYF | NA | TRBV10-3 | few | TRBJ2-7
TGCGCCAGCAGCGTCCAGGGAGATGGCTACACCTTC | CASSVQGDGYTF | NA | TRBV5-1 | NA | TRBJ1-2
TGTGCCATCAGTGAAGGAGGAATCTACAATGAGCAGTTCTTC | CAISEGGIYNEQFF | NA | TRBV10-3 | few | TRBJ2-1
TGCGCCAGCAGCTTGGTGTTCAGGGGTCGCTCTGGGGCCAACGTCCTGACTTTC | CASSLVFRGRSGANVLTF | NA | TRBV5-1 | NA | TRBJ2-6
TGCAGTGCTAGAGGAGGGGGAAACTCAGATACGCAGTATTTT | CSARGGGNSDTQYF | NA | TRBV20-1 | NA | TRBJ2-3
TGTGCCAGCAGTGTTGATGAGCAGTTCTTC | CASSVDEQFF | NA | TRBV2 | NA | TRBJ2-1
TGTGCCAGCAGCTTGGAACCACATGGGTACAATGAGCAGTTCTTC | CASSLEPHGYNEQFF | NA | TRBV5-5 | NA | TRBJ2-1
TGTGCCAGCAGCTTAGGCTTCTACGAGCAGTACTTC | CASSLGFYEQYF | NA | TRBV12-3/TRBV12-4 | many | TRBJ2-7
TGTGCCAGCAGCCAAAGGAACAACTACGAGCAGTACTTC | CASSQRNNYEQYF | NA | TRBV11-2 | few | TRBJ2-7
TGTGCCAGCAGCCCAGGCACTAGCGGGAGGGTACGGTACGAGCAGTACTTC | CASSPGTSGRVRYEQYF | TRBD2 | TRBV7-8 | few | TRBJ2-7
TGTGCCAGCAGCGTAGGGGGAGGGAGCACTGAAGCTTTCTTT | CASSVGGGSTEAFF | NA | TRBV9 | many | TRBJ1-1
TGTGCCAGCAGTTACGTGGGTCCCGATACGCAGTATTTT | CASSYVGPDTQYF | NA | TRBV6-5 | NA | TRBJ2-3
TGCGCCAGCAGCGGGGCTGGGGTAGCCGGAGCGGATGAGCAGTTCTTC | CASSGAGVAGADEQFF | NA | TRBV5-1 | few | TRBJ2-1
TGTGCCATCGGTGGCGGGAGCCCCGGGGAGCTGTTTTTT | CAIGGGSPGELFF | TRBD2 | TRBV10-3 | few | TRBJ2-2
TGTGCCAGCAGCGCCTTGGGACTAGTGTTGGAGACCCAGTACTTC | CASSALGLVLETQYF | TRBD2 | TRBV9 | many | TRBJ2-5
TGTGCCATCAGCCCTAGCGGAGGTTCCTACGAGCAGTACTTC | CAISPSGGSYEQYF | TRBD2 | TRBV10-3 | NA | TRBJ2-7
TGCAGTGCCGTAGCGGGACATACCTACGAGCAGTACTTC | CSAVAGHTYEQYF | TRBD2 | TRBV20-1 | NA | TRBJ2-7
TGCAGCGTGACGGGAGAACTCCAGGGGGCAATTGAAAAACTGTTTTTT | CSVTGELQGAIEKLFF | TRBD1 | TRBV29-1 | few | TRBJ1-4
TGTGCCACCAGTAGCCTATCTAGCGGGGACTACAATGAGCAGTTCTTC | CATSSLSSGDYNEQFF | TRBD2 | TRBV15 | many | TRBJ2-1
TGCGCCAGCAGCTTGGAGGTGCCCCAAGAGACCCAGTACTTC | CASSLEVPQETQYF | NA | TRBV5-1 | NA | TRBJ2-5
TGCAGTTCCGGGACTAGCGGGAGAAATGAGCAGTTCTTC | CSSGTSGRNEQFF | TRBD2 | TRBV20-1 | few | TRBJ2-1
TGCGCCAGCAGACAGGGACAGACTTTTTACCGCCCCTACGAGCAGTACTTC | CASRQGQTFYRPYEQYF | TRBD1 | TRBV5-1 | few | TRBJ2-7